Sequencing of this T cell receptor beta chain was carried out in a study of cytomegalovirus exposure and HLA in healthy donors. General study points: A likely sequencing artifact accounted for one observed cluster of highly shared sequence variants. Reportedly, TCR beta sequences accurately predicted HLA-A and HLA-B alleles in most subjects. The study labeled fewer than 200 TCR beta chains cytomegalovirus-associated. Later analysis associated a missense DCLRE1C variant with TCR beta V- and J-gene trimming.

Turning to this clone: Antigen unknown.

The primer mix had 60 Vbeta and 13 Jbeta primers. Using immunoSEQ multiplex PCR, the repertoire was profiled, and TCRdb retains in-frame clones only, with some absent. The sample records approximately 200,000 clones, 60% to 80% being singletons. Looked up from germline, CDR1 is WSHSY and CDR2 is SAAADI. The J segment lost 2 bases and the V segment lost 8 bases, leaving 8 bases of the junction unmatched. The CDR3 is 15 residues long. Sequencing was carried out using PBMCs. The rearrangement links TRBV10-2 to TRBJ1-2, with 10 positions matching TRBD1. The receptor was isolated from a man aged 18-30 years in good health and CMV-seronegative. CDR3 in DNA: TGCGCCAGCGCGGTGACGGGACAGGGGAACTATGGCTACACCTTC. It translates to CASAVTGQGNYGYTF.